This T cell receptor beta chain came from a study of T-cell reconstitution after alpha-beta-depleted transplantation in children. Study outcomes and limitations: High day-60 TCRbeta diversity in some patients came from surviving recipient T cells and thymic progenitors. Fresh T-cell production supplied most of the T-cell counts and diversity seen one year after transplant.

Researchers prepared the TCRbeta library using unique molecular identifiers, the study reports. In TCRdb, the PCR reads were re-called with MiXCR into one record per CDR3 protein. The table records more than 85,000 distinct CDR3 sequences, 7% to 8% of them present only once. The CDR3 totals 15 residues. Germline V gene sequence: CDR1 SGHAT, CDR2 FQNNGV. Between the trimmed V and J ends, which lost 1 base and 4 bases, there was a span of 11 bases. This clonotype was found a few times. The antigen is unknown. The sequencing used PBMCs, collected before TCRalphabeta/CD19-depleted stem cell transplant. The source of this sequence is a boy aged 2 to 10 with acute lymphoblastic leukemia, due to receive a stem cell transplant. The gene calls are TRBV11-2 and TRBJ2-1, with D unclear. The CDR3 DNA is TGTGCCAGCAGCTTAGTCCCACTTACTTACAATGAGCAGTTCTTC. Its protein is CASSLVPLTYNEQFF.